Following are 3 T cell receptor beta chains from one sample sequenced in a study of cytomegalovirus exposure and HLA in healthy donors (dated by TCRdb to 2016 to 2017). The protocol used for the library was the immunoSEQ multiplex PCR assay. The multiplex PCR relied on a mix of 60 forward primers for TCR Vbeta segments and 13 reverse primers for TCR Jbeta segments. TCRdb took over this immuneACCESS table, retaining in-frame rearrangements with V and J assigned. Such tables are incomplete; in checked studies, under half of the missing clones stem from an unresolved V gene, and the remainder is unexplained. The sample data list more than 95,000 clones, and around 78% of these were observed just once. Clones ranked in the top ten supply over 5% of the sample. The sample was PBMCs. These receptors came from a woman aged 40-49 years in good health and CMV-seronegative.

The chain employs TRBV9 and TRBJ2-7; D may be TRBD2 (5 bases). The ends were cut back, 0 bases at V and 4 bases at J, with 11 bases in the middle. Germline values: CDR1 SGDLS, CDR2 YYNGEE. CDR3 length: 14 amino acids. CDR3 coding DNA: TGTGCCAGCAGCGTAGGAAGCGGTATTTACGAGCAGTACTTC. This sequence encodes CASSVGSGIYEQYF.

The DNA of the CDR3 is TGTGCCAGCAGCTCCCCGGGAGGGCCGGTGAGAGATACGCAGTATTTT. Translation: CASSSPGGPVRDTQYF. The chain couples TRBV7-9 to TRBJ2-3; 8 nucleotides agree with TRBD2. The CDR3 runs to 16 residues. V shed 4 bases and J 5 bases; nucleotides not matched to a gene: 11. The germline gives CDR1 SEHNR, CDR2 FQNEAQ (reference sequence).

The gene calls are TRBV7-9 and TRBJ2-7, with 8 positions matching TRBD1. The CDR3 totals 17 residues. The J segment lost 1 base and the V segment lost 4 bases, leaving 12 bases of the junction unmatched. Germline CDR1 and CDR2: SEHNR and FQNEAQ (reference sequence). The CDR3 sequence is CASSSSRDRPTSYEQYF. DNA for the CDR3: TGTGCCAGCAGCTCCAGCCGGGACAGGCCGACATCCTACGAGCAGTACTTC.